This T cell receptor beta chain comes out of a study of sequential checkpoint blockade in melanoma. In the study overall: Randomization was 1:1 between first-line nivolumab→ipilimumab and ipilimumab→nivolumab. After both sequences, patients received maintenance nivolumab.

The table came from immunoSEQ multiplex PCR; TCRdb's copy has only in-frame clones and leaves some out. The table lists some 18,000 clones, approximately 80% of them singletons, with 12% in the top ten. This clone has a single count. Treatment in this sample: randomized to nivolumab then ipilimumab (arm A) or the reverse (arm B). No patient had prior DNA-damaging chemotherapy. Live CD3+CD8+ CD19− CD56− cells were sorted from PBMCs. The CDR3 is 13 residues long. The germline gives CDR1 MNHNY, CDR2 SVGAGI (reference sequence). Trimming stripped 2 bases from V and 15 bases from J, with 17 bases between. The TCR originated in a human donor with melanoma. Sequencing used CD8+ T cells sorted from blood (inferred from file names), obtained from a patient given nivolumab and ipilimumab in sequence. V usage is TRBV6-6 and J usage is TRBJ1-5; the D gene is possibly TRBD1 (6 bases). The CDR3: CASSYPTGQGLHF. In nucleotides, the CDR3 is TGTGCCAGCAGTTACCCAACAGGGCAGGGGCTGCATTTT.